Below, one T cell receptor (beta chain) is given with its context. In germline, CDR1 is SGHVS, CDR2 FNYEAQ. The V end was cut by 1 base, the J end by 8 bases, with 15 bases between. The CDR3 extends over 15 amino acids. Here immunoSEQ multiplex PCR was the method, and the copy in TCRdb shows in-frame clones only, minus some. The sample records about 200,000 clones, 87% being singletons. These data originate in a study of blood T cell repertoires in COVID-19. The clonotype comes from a man aged 60 to 75 with active or convalescent COVID-19. The sequenced material came from peripheral blood. V usage is TRBV7-6 and J usage is TRBJ2-1; a possible D gene is TRBD2 (5 bases). This chain's CDR3 is CASSLVGNGMDEQFF. In DNA form, the CDR3 reads TGTGCCAGCAGCTTAGTAGGTAACGGGATGGATGAGCAGTTCTTC.